This record concerns one T cell receptor beta chain sequence. Generated by immunoSEQ multiplex PCR, the TCRdb table keeps only in-frame clones and is missing some. Of about 130,000 clones listed, just under 95% were seen once; the top ten hold approximately 15%. This specimen belongs to a study of control samples from healthy donors and cancer patients. The germline V gene encodes CDR1 GTSNPN and CDR2 SVGIG (reference sequence). V lost 2 bases and J lost 8, with 12 bases in between. CDR3 length: 13 residues. The source of this sequence is a man aged 55 to 70 with colorectal cancer. The gene calls are TRBV30 and TRBJ1-4, with D perhaps matching TRBD1 (5 bases). The sample was PBMCs. The CDR3 sequence is CAWSPGPSEKLFF. DNA for the CDR3: TGTGCCTGGAGTCCGGGACCCTCGGAAAAACTGTTTTTT.